This TCR beta chain was captured in a study of T cell repertoires in cytomegalovirus infection. Study-wide background: Indicated by public TCR beta signatures were CMV infection and matching HLA type.

Germline V gene sequence: CDR1 MNHEY, CDR2 SVGAGI. CDR3 length: 12 residues. Deletions cut 8 bases from V and 7 bases from J, with 11 bases between. TCRdb reprocessed the reads with MiXCR, giving one entry per CDR3 protein. The sample includes nearly 70,000 distinct CDR3 sequences, about 23% of them seen just once. Study-wide results and caveats: The cumulative frequency of public TCR beta families distinguished individuals who carried CMV together with the relevant HLA. In two of eight donors, the top clonotype was HLA-C-restricted CMV-specific.

With regard to this clonotype: What it binds is unknown.

The rearrangement uses TRBV6-5 and TRBJ2-2; D unresolved. The sequenced sample was PBMCs, sequenced either directly or after in vitro stimulation (not recorded which). This clonotype was obtained from a human donor in good health (CMV status not recorded). Some clones in this sample may be carry-over from other donors' samples. CDR3: CASGARGGELFF. The CDR3 DNA reads TGTGCCAGCGGAGCGCGAGGCGGGGAGCTGTTTTTT.